The clone carrying this T cell receptor beta chain is a singleton in its sample. The data derive from a study of cytomegalovirus exposure and HLA in healthy donors. The primer mix had 60 Vbeta and 13 Jbeta primers. Some clones are missing from TCRdb's copy, which holds only in-frame ones; the method was immunoSEQ multiplex PCR. Here the sample spans around 180,000 clones, over 70% being singletons. The CDR3 sequence is 12 residues long. V shed 6 bases and J shed 7 bases, with 7 bases lying between them. Germline V gene lookup returns CDR1 SEHNR and CDR2 FQNEAQ (reference sequence). The receptor was derived from a woman younger than 35 in good health and CMV-seropositive. V is TRBV7-9 and J is TRBJ1-6, with a weak D call TRBD1 (6 bases). The sequenced material came from PBMCs. This CDR3 is CASSDRNSPLHF. CDR3 DNA: TGTGCCAGCAGTGACAGGAATTCACCCCTCCACTTT.